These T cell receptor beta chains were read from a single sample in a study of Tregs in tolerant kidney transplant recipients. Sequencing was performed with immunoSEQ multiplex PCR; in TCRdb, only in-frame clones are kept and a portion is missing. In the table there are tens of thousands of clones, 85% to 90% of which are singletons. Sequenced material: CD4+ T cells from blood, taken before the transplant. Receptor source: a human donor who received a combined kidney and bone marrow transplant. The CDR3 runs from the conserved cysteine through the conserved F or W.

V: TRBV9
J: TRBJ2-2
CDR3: CASSVAGRSTGELFF

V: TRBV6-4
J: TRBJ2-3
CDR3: CASTQLVSPSTDTQYF

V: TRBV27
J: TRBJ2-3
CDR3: CASIGVRDRAGDTQYF

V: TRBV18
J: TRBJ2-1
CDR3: CASSPNLAGVNEQFF

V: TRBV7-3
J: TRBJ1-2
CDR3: CASSLGGRTGYGYTF

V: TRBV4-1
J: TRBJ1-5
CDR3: CASSPGQGGNQPQHF

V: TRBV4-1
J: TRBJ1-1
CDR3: CASSHGGGLGTEAFF

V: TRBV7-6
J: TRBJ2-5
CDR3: CASSAGLAGGGQETQYF

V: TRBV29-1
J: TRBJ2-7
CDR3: CSLLIPAQGLGSYEQYF

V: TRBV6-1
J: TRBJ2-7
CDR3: CASSEKRLDATIRGEQYF

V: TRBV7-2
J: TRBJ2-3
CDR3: CASSLGRAPTDTQYF

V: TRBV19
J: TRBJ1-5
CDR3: CASSQQLREQPQHF

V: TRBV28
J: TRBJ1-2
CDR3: CASRSTGTGLVYGYTF

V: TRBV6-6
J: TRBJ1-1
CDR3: CASSYSWGLNTEAFF

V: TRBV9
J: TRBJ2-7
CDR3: CASSPDSGREYEQYF

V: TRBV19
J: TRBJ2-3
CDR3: CASSLGFPGETDTQYF

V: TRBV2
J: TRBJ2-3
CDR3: CASRRGPTDTQYF

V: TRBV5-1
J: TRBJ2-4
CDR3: CASSLGGDIQYF

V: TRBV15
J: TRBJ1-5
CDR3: CATSRDRGTVSFQPQHF

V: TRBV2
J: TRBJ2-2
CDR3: CASNRQGDTGELFF

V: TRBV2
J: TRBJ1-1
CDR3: CASNDRVEAFF

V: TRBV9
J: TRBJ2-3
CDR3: CASSGQGPTLSTDTQYF

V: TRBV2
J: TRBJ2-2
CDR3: CASSELGLRTWSTGELFF

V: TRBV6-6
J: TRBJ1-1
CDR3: CASSYPQMNTEAFF

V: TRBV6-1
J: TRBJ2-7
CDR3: CASGDRASSYEQYF

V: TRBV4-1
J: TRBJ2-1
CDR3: CASSQEAQPVFSSSYNEQFF

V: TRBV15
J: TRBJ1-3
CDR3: CATSRVTLGWGNTIYF

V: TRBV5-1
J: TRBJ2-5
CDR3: CATRPGQGSRGQETQYF

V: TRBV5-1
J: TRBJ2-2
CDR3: CASSSLAGAGTGELFF

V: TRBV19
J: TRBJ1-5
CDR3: CASSSSGTESNQPQHF

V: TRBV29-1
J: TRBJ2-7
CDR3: CSVEALAGGLHEQYF

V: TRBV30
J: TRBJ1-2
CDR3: CAWSVLNYGYTF

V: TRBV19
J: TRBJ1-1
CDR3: CASSIVAGEGEAFF

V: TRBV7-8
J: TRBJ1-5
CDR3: CASSFATGENQPQHF

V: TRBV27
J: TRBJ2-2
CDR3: CASSLYRDRNTGELFF

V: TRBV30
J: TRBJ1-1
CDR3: CAWGDRAEAFF

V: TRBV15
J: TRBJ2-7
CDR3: CATSRGDPYEQYF

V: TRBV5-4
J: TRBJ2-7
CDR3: CASSIDGSYEQYF

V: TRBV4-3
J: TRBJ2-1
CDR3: CASSQDPGTGNEQFF

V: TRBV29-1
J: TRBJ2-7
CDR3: CSVSGAWGPWGSEQYF

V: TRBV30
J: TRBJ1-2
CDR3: CAWSIQSGQGSYGYTF

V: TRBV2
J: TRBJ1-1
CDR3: CASRGGQGRPTNTEAFF

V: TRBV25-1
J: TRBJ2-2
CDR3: CASSEFKLAGTTGELFF

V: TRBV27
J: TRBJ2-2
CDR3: CASSPGLAGTGELFF

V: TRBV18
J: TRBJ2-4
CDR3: CASSPGTQNIQYF

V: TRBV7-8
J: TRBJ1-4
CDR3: CASSLARGEKLFF

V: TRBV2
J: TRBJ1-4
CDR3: CASRNTGPEEKLFF

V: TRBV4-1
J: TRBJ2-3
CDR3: CASSQDRFTDTQYF

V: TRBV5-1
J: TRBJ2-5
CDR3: CASRPLAGQETQYF

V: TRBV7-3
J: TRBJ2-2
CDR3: CASSLNQGITGELFF

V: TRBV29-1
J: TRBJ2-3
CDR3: CSVETSGSPTDTQYF

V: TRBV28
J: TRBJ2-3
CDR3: CASNSGGFDTDTQYF

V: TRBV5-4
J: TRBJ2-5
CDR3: CASSFSPRGETQYF

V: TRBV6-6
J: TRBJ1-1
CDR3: CASSYWTGRTEAFF

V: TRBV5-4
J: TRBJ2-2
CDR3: CASSLTGTGELFF

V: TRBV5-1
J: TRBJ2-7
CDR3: CASSLRAGYEQYF

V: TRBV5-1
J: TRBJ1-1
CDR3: CASSLSGLNTEAFF

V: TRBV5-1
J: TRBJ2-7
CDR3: CASSGGGGRNEQYF